One sample yielded the 18 T cell receptor beta chains listed below, sequenced in a study of beta chain features in type 1 diabetes. The study, taken as a whole, reports: All four CD4+ subsets from Type 1 diabetes patients carried moderately but significantly shorter TCRB CDR3s.

Their antigen targets remain unknown. As every portion of the isolated RNA was reverse transcribed, the sequencing read expressed TCRB transcripts. Method: immunoSEQ multiplex PCR; TCRdb's copy keeps in-frame clones and lacks some. The data hold 640,000 or so clones, with around 15% observed a single time. Sequences were obtained from naive CD4+ T cells from blood. The receptor source for this set is a man in his late teens or twenties with type 1 diabetes.

The sample holds a few counts of this clone. This chain's CDR3 is CAWSGGQGYNEQFF. DNA of the CDR3: TGTGCCTGGAGTGGGGGACAGGGTTACAATGAGCAGTTCTTC. This chain connects TRBV30 to TRBJ2-1, with TRBD1 identical over 9 bases. This CDR3 comprises 14 residues. The germline gives CDR1 GTSNPN, CDR2 SVGIG (reference sequence). With V trimmed by 1 base and J by 4 bases, 2 bases remained unmatched.

The chain recombines TRBV25-1 with TRBJ1-6; D is perhaps TRBD1 (5 bases). The CDR3 is made up of 16 amino acids. Germline V lookup: CDR1 MGHDK, CDR2 SYGVNS. The ends were cut back, 4 bases at V and 7 bases at J, with 17 bases in the middle. This chain's CDR3 is CASSVQGWDRNSPLHF. CDR3 DNA sequence: TGTGCCAGCAGTGTCCAGGGTTGGGATCGGAATTCACCCCTCCACTTT.

The V and J genes are TRBV7-7 and TRBJ1-4; perhaps TRBD1 as D (5 bases). Trimming pared 5 bases from V and 3 bases from J, leaving 7 bases between. Looked up from germline, CDR1 is SSHAT and CDR2 is FNYEAQ (reference sequence). This CDR3 region has 13 residues. CDR3 in DNA: TGTGCCAGCAGCCCGGGGGCTAATGAAAAACTGTTTTTT. It translates to CASSPGANEKLFF. The variable domain in full, with the rest retrieved from reference TRBV7-7 and TRBJ1-4, is GAGVSQSPRYKVTKRGQDVTLRCDPISSHATLYWYQQALGQGPEFLTYFNYEAQPDKSGLPSDRFSAERPEGSISTLTIQRTEQRDSAMYRCASSPGANEKLFFGSGTQLSVL.

This clone was detected a few times. CDR3 sequence (DNA): TGTGCCAGCAGTCAGAGCAGCCTTCGGTACAATGAGCAGTTCTTC. Translation: CASSQSSLRYNEQFF. The chain has TRBV14 and TRBJ2-1, with no clear D. In germline, CDR1 is SGHDN, CDR2 FVKESK. V was pared by 6 bases and J by 4 bases, with 16 bases between. This CDR3 spans 15 amino acids.

The chain has TRBV29-1 and TRBJ1-2, with D perhaps TRBD1 (6 bases). V was clipped by 3 bases and J by 7 bases, with 15 bases between them. This CDR3 is built from 13 residues. The V gene's germline CDR1 is SQVTM and CDR2 ANQGSEA. This CDR3 reads CSVDPDGGGGYTF. CDR3 bases: TGCAGCGTTGACCCGGATGGGGGCGGTGGCTACACCTTC.

The genes are TRBV7-6 and TRBJ2-5; the D gene is possibly TRBD2 (5 bases). This CDR3 contains 15 residues. V gave up 4 bases and J gave up 5 bases, with 17 bases separating them. Per the germline V gene, CDR1 is SGHVS and CDR2 is FNYEAQ. This CDR3 is CASSWTGAGIETQYF. CDR3 in DNA: TGTGCCAGCAGCTGGACGGGCGCGGGCATCGAGACCCAGTACTTC.

This clone was seen a handful of times. The V call is TRBV5-1, the J call TRBJ2-3, with no clear D. Per germline, CDR1 SGHRS and CDR2 YFSETQ. Trimming shortened V by 1 base and J by 2 bases, and 8 bases separated the two germline ends. The CDR3 is made up of 14 amino acids. CDR3 bases: TGCGCCAGCAGCTTGTACGATTCCACAGATACGCAGTATTTT. This sequence encodes CASSLYDSTDTQYF. The entire variable domain, with the rest obtained from reference TRBV5-1 and TRBJ2-3, is as follows: KAGVTQTPRYLIKTRGQQVTLSCSPISGHRSVSWYQQTPGQGLQFLFEYFSETQRNKGNFPGRFSGRQFSNSRSEMNVSTLELGDSALYLCASSLYDSTDTQYFGPGTRLTVL.

The chain couples TRBV19 to TRBJ2-2; the match to TRBD1 covers 8 bases. The V segment lost 10 bases and the J segment 5 bases; nucleotides outside the gene matches: 15. The CDR3 has 16 residues. Looked up from germline, CDR1 is LNHDA and CDR2 is SQIVND (reference sequence). The CDR3 DNA reads as TGTGCCACTAGGGTGACAGGGGAGATTTGGACCGGGGAGCTGTTTTTT. Translated, it gives CATRVTGEIWTGELFF.

J is TRBJ1-1 and V is TRBV9; the match to TRBD1 covers 12 bases. CDR1 is SGDLS and CDR2 is YYNGEE in the germline V gene. The V and J ends lost 2 bases and 0 bases, in that order; junction bases with no gene match: 5. This CDR3 spans 17 amino acids. The CDR3 DNA reads as TGTGCCAGCAGCGTGGGGACAGGGGGCGTTCTGAACACTGAAGCTTTCTTT. Translated, it gives CASSVGTGGVLNTEAFF.

This clone came up a few times. V gene TRBV29-1 combines with J gene TRBJ2-1; D perhaps matches TRBD2 (5 bases). Germline lookup yields CDR1 SQVTM and CDR2 ANQGSEA. The CDR3 is 13 residues long. V was cut by 1 base and J by 6 bases, with 10 bases left in between. DNA of the CDR3: TGCAGCGTTGAAGGAGGGTTTGTCAATGAGCAGTTCTTC. Translating it yields CSVEGGFVNEQFF.

This clone appeared a few times. The chain recombines TRBV19 with TRBJ1-2; 8 bases are shared with TRBD1. Trimming removed 7 bases from V and 8 bases from J; junction bases left unmatched: 9. Germline-derived CDR1 and CDR2 are LNHDA and SQIVND (reference sequence). This CDR3 has 13 amino acids. The CDR3 nucleotides are TGTGCCAGTACCCCTCAGGACAGGGACGGCTACACCTTC. Its protein is CASTPQDRDGYTF. The full variable domain, rest sourced from reference TRBV19 and TRBJ1-2, is DGGITQSPKYLFRKEGQNVTLSCEQNLNHDAMYWYRQDPGQGLRLIYYSQIVNDFQKGDIAEGYSVSREKKESFPLTVTSAQKNPTAFYLCASTPQDRDGYTFGSGTRLTVV.

This clone was counted a few times. This chain joins TRBV30 and TRBJ1-5; D uncertain. V was trimmed by 1 base and J by 4 bases, leaving 8 bases between them. This CDR3 has 13 amino acids. Per germline, CDR1 GTSNPN and CDR2 SVGIG (reference sequence). CDR3 bases: TGTGCCTGGAGTGGCGCAAATAATCAGCCCCAGCATTTT. This sequence encodes CAWSGANNQPQHF.

The chain links TRBV30 to TRBJ2-3; D is perhaps TRBD2 (7 bases). The V end lost 4 bases, the J end lost 4 bases, and 15 bases lay between the germline ends. Germline CDR1 GTSNPN, CDR2 SVGIG (reference sequence). This CDR3 spans 14 amino acids. The CDR3 DNA reads TGTGCCTGGACGCGAGGCGGGGGCGCAGATACGCAGTATTTT. Translating it yields CAWTRGGGADTQYF.

The chain employs TRBV7-2 and TRBJ2-5; D is ambiguous. V dropped 4 bases and J dropped 0 bases, with 12 bases sitting between them. Germline CDR1 reads SGHTA; CDR2 reads FQGNSA. The length of the CDR3 is 15 residues. The CDR3, as DNA: TGTGCCAGCAGCTCCGGCACAGACAACCAAGAGACCCAGTACTTC. Amino acids: CASSSGTDNQETQYF.

This clone was detected a few times. The gene calls are TRBV5-1 and TRBJ2-6; perhaps TRBD1 as D (6 bases). V lost 5 bases and J 1 base, leaving 10 bases between the germline ends. The CDR3 totals 15 residues. Looked up from germline, CDR1 is SGHRS and CDR2 is YFSETQ. CDR3 in amino acids: CASRDSPSGANVLTF. In nucleotides, the CDR3 is TGCGCCAGCAGGGACAGTCCGTCTGGGGCCAACGTCCTGACTTTC.

The chain is built from TRBV30 and TRBJ2-5; D unclear. This CDR3 region has 14 residues. Germline V gene data show CDR1 as GTSNPN and CDR2 as SVGIG (reference sequence). Trimming cost V 0 bases and J 2 bases, with 10 bases left between them. This CDR3 reads CAWSVLHGQETQYF. The CDR3 nucleotides read TGTGCCTGGAGTGTACTTCACGGACAAGAGACCCAGTACTTC.

This chain connects TRBV10-3 to TRBJ2-7, with a possible D match to TRBD2 (5 bases). Germline V lookup: CDR1 ENHRY, CDR2 SYGVKD. The CDR3 consists of 13 residues. Trimming took off 2 bases at V and 7 bases at J, with 12 bases between the two ends. The DNA for the CDR3 is TGTGCCATCAGTGAGGTCTCGGGAATAGAGCAGTACTTC. It encodes CAISEVSGIEQYF.

This clone has more than one count but fewer than ten. The chain combines TRBV4-2 with TRBJ1-1, with a weak D call TRBD1 (6 bases). The CDR3 length is 15 residues. Trimming removed 4 bases at V and 10 bases at J, with 22 bases between. CDR1 is LGHNA, CDR2 YNFKEQ, per germline. CDR3 loop: CASSPTLQGVEGAFF. As DNA, the CDR3 is TGTGCCAGCAGCCCTACCTTACAGGGCGTGGAGGGAGCTTTCTTT.